The rows below give T cell receptor beta chains drawn from one sample of a study of blood T cell repertoires in COVID-19. Measured with immunoSEQ multiplex PCR; TCRdb has only the in-frame clones, and not every one. The table shows about 370,000 clones, with around 87% occurring only once. Sequencing input: PBMCs or T cells enriched from blood (not recorded which). These receptors were collected from a man younger than 35 who had recovered from COVID-19. The CDR3 runs from the conserved cysteine through the conserved F or W. A D gene is named only where the DNA matches it firmly. Expanded clones get a size class; other rows say once, few or many, or leave the size out.

v_call	d_call	clone_size	j_call	cdr3_aa	cdr3_nt
TRBV29-1	.	.	TRBJ1-1	CSVEKQANTEAFF	TGCAGCGTTGAAAAACAGGCCAACACTGAAGCTTTCTTT
TRBV24-1	.	.	TRBJ1-2	CATSDTSRGAGYTF	TGTGCCACCAGTGATACCTCGCGGGGGGCTGGCTACACCTTC
TRBV9	.	.	TRBJ2-7	CASSPSSSGNPYEQYF	TGTGCCAGCAGCCCCAGCTCATCCGGGAATCCCTACGAGCAGTACTTC
TRBV6-1	TRBD1	.	TRBJ1-5	CASSEGGQGSYSNQPQHF	TGTGCCAGCAGTGAAGGGGGACAGGGGAGCTATAGCAATCAGCCCCAGCATTTT
TRBV28	.	.	TRBJ1-1	CASSLYPADYTEAFF	TGTGCCAGCAGTTTATATCCAGCAGACTACACTGAAGCTTTCTTT
TRBV29-1	TRBD2	.	TRBJ2-1	CSVAFSGRKYEQFF	TGCAGCGTTGCGTTTAGCGGGAGAAAGTATGAGCAGTTCTTC
TRBV9	.	once	TRBJ2-7	CASSVEGRSYEQYF	TGTGCCAGCAGCGTAGAAGGGAGGTCCTACGAGCAGTACTTC
TRBV12-1	.	many	TRBJ1-1	CASTLTGRTEAFF	TGTGCCAGCACCCTTACAGGGAGAACTGAAGCTTTCTTT
TRBV4-3	TRBD1	.	TRBJ1-3	CASSHDRASGNTIYF	TGCGCCAGCAGCCACGACAGGGCATCTGGAAACACCATATATTTT
TRBV4-2	.	.	TRBJ1-1	CASKASDREAFF	TGTGCCAGCAAGGCCAGCGACAGGGAAGCTTTCTTT
TRBV5-8	TRBD1	.	TRBJ2-1	CASSFGTGVNEQFF	TGTGCCAGCAGCTTCGGGACAGGGGTCAATGAGCAGTTCTTC
TRBV7-7	TRBD1	.	TRBJ2-2	CASSLNSGQAITGELFF	TGTGCCAGCAGCTTAAATTCGGGACAGGCGATCACCGGGGAGCTGTTTTTT
TRBV11-1	TRBD1	.	TRBJ1-2	CASSWGQGNYGYTF	TGTGCCAGCAGCTGGGGACAGGGGAACTATGGCTACACCTTC
TRBV9	.	.	TRBJ1-2	CASSVGSEASHGYTF	TGTGCCAGCAGCGTTGGGTCAGAGGCATCCCATGGCTACACCTTC